A selection of T cell receptor beta chains follows, all from one sample in a study of blood T cell repertoires in COVID-19. Profiled with immunoSEQ multiplex PCR; TCRdb holds only in-frame clones, not every one. The sample includes 190,000 or so clones, more than 80% of them seen just once. What was sequenced was PBMCs or T cells enriched from blood (not recorded which). These receptors were taken from a man in his forties who had recovered from COVID-19. CDR3s include the opening cysteine and the closing phenylalanine or tryptophan. Each record gives: D gene, V gene, J gene, clone size, CDR3 protein, CDR3 DNA. A D gene is named only where the DNA matches it firmly. A row's size may be missing; if present it is once, few, many or a size class.

D gene: TRBD1
V gene: TRBV5-1
J gene: TRBJ2-3
clone size: NA
CDR3 protein: CATSTGSTDTQYF
CDR3 DNA: TGCGCCACTTCGACAGGGAGCACAGATACGCAGTATTTT

D gene: NA
V gene: TRBV15
J gene: TRBJ2-1
clone size: NA
CDR3 protein: CATSRVPRISYNEQFF
CDR3 DNA: TGTGCCACCAGCAGAGTACCGAGAATCTCCTACAATGAGCAGTTCTTC

D gene: TRBD2
V gene: TRBV7-9
J gene: TRBJ2-7
clone size: once
CDR3 protein: CASSTRLARVTGGQYF
CDR3 DNA: TGTGCCAGCAGCACCCGACTAGCGCGGGTTACTGGTGGGCAGTACTTC

D gene: NA
V gene: TRBV5-5
J gene: TRBJ1-5
clone size: once
CDR3 protein: CASSLDLQGFNQPQHF
CDR3 DNA: TGTGCCAGCAGCTTGGACTTACAGGGATTCAATCAGCCCCAGCATTTT

D gene: NA
V gene: TRBV10-1
J gene: TRBJ2-7
clone size: NA
CDR3 protein: CASSESGGSRNEQYF
CDR3 DNA: TGCGCCAGCAGTGAGTCTGGAGGGAGCAGGAACGAGCAGTACTTC

D gene: NA
V gene: TRBV7-9
J gene: TRBJ1-2
clone size: NA
CDR3 protein: CASSSDDRVRTF
CDR3 DNA: TGTGCCAGCAGCTCTGACGACAGAGTGCGTACCTTC

D gene: NA
V gene: TRBV14
J gene: TRBJ2-1
clone size: NA
CDR3 protein: CASSPQDRRSEQFF
CDR3 DNA: TGTGCCAGCAGCCCCCAAGACAGAAGATCCGAGCAGTTCTTC

D gene: NA
V gene: TRBV3-1/TRBV3-2
J gene: TRBJ1-2
clone size: NA
CDR3 protein: CASSPPGGRGYTF
CDR3 DNA: TGTGCCAGCAGCCCCCCCGGGGGGAGAGGCTACACCTTC

D gene: TRBD1
V gene: TRBV3-1/TRBV3-2
J gene: TRBJ2-1
clone size: NA
CDR3 protein: CASSQDQGAGTGGRKQFF
CDR3 DNA: TGTGCCAGCAGCCAAGATCAGGGAGCTGGGACAGGGGGTAGGAAGCAGTTCTTC

D gene: NA
V gene: TRBV5-1
J gene: TRBJ1-1
clone size: NA
CDR3 protein: CASSFNGELNTEAFF
CDR3 DNA: TGCGCCAGCAGCTTCAACGGGGAATTGAACACTGAAGCTTTCTTT